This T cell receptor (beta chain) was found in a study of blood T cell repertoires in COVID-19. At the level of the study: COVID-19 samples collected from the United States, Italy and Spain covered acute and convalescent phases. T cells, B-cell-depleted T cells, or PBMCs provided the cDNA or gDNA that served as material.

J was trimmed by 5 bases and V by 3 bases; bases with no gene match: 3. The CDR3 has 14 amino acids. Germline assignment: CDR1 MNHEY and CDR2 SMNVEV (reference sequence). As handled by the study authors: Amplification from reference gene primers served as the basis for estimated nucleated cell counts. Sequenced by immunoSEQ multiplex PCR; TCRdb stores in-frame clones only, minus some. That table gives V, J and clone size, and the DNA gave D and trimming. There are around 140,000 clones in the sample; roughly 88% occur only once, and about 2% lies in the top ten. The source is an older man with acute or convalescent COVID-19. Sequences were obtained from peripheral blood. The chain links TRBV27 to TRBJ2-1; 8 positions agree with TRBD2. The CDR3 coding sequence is TGTGCCAGCAGTTTCGGGGGGGCCCACAATGAGCAGTTCTTC. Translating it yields CASSFGGAHNEQFF.